This T cell receptor (beta chain) came from a study of blood T cell repertoires in COVID-19. The data were produced by immunoSEQ multiplex PCR, yet TCRdb's version contains in-frame clones alone and is incomplete. The sample carries 80,000 or so clones, roughly 80% recorded once. Germline assignment: CDR1 GTSNPN and CDR2 SVGIG (reference sequence). There are 16 residues in the CDR3. Trimming pared 0 bases from V and 1 base from J, leaving 15 bases between. This sequence was found in a human donor in a cohort sampled during active COVID-19. The sample taken for sequencing was peripheral blood. The genes are TRBV30 and TRBJ1-1, with D tentatively TRBD1 (6 bases). This CDR3 reads CAWSVGDTLPNTEAFF. CDR3 nucleotides: TGTGCCTGGAGTGTAGGGGACACCCTACCGAACACTGAAGCTTTCTTT.